The 22 T cell receptor beta chains listed next were all sequenced from one sample in a study of T-cell reconstitution after alpha-beta-depleted transplantation in children. The authors prepared the TCRbeta library with unique molecular identifiers. Each CDR3 protein is one row after TCRdb ran MiXCR on the PCR reads. The repertoire holds 350,000 to 450,000 distinct CDR3 sequences, 10% to 15% seen once, with around 4.5% in the top ten. Sequenced here: PBMCs, sampled from the stem cell graft. The receptors derive from a human donor who donated a stem cell graft to a child with Fanconi anemia.

This clonotype has ten or more counts. The chain couples TRBV7-9 to TRBJ1-1; TRBD1 might be the D (5 bases). Trimming removed 4 bases from V and 1 base from J, with 10 bases in between. CDR1 and CDR2 from the germline V gene are SEHNR and FQNEAQ (reference sequence). This CDR3 is built from 14 residues. The CDR3 sequence: CASSSRGGNTEAFF. For the CDR3, the DNA is TGTGCCAGCAGCTCCCGGGGGGGGAACACTGAAGCTTTCTTT.

The chain recombines TRBV2 with TRBJ1-4; TRBD1 matches 7 bases. Germline V lookup: CDR1 SNHLY, CDR2 FYNNEI. Trimming at V came to 4 bases and at J to 8 bases, leaving 13 bases not matched to a gene. The CDR3 extends over 16 amino acids. In nucleotides, the CDR3 is TGTGCCAGCAGTGGAGACCCCCAGGGGGGAAGGGAAAAACTGTTTTTT. The encoded protein is CASSGDPQGGREKLFF.

This clonotype was observed many times. This chain uses TRBV15 with TRBJ2-7; D possibly matches TRBD1 or TRBD2 (6 bases each). Germline lookup yields CDR1 LNHNV and CDR2 YYDKDF (reference sequence). The CDR3 spans 17 residues. V was trimmed by 3 bases and J by 0 bases, leaving 18 bases between them. CDR3 coding DNA: TGTGCCACCAGCAGCCTCGGTTCGGGGGCTCGCTCCTACGAGCAGTACTTC. This gives the protein CATSSLGSGARSYEQYF.

The V gene is TRBV29-1, the J gene TRBJ1-1, with unresolved D. CDR1 and CDR2 (germline): SQVTM, ANQGSEA. Trimming took off 7 bases at V and 0 bases at J, with 15 bases between the two ends. This CDR3 contains 14 residues. The CDR3 loop reads CSAFNPPLNTEAFF. In DNA form, the CDR3 reads TGCAGCGCCTTCAACCCCCCCTTGAACACTGAAGCTTTCTTT. The full variable domain, with the rest looked up from reference TRBV29-1 and TRBJ1-1, is SAVISQKPSRDICQRGTSLTIQCQVDSQVTMMFWYRQQPGQSLTLIATANQGSEATYESGFVIDKFPISRPNLTFSTLTVSNMSPEDSSIYLCSAFNPPLNTEAFFGQGTRLTVV.

This clonotype was seen many times. V and J are TRBV9 and TRBJ2-5, with D maybe TRBD2 (7 bases). V was clipped by 0 bases and J by 4 bases, with 16 bases between them. CDR1 SGDLS and CDR2 YYNGEE come from the germline V gene. The CDR3 is made up of 16 amino acids. The CDR3 DNA reads as TGTGCCAGCAGCGTAGCTGAGGGGGGGTTTGGAGAGACCCAGTACTTC. Its translation is CASSVAEGGFGETQYF.

The rearrangement uses TRBV3-1 and TRBJ1-3; D not resolved. V was pared by 0 bases and J by 4 bases, with 4 bases between. In germline, CDR1 is LGHDT, CDR2 YNNKEL (reference sequence). The CDR3 covers 13 residues. CDR3 residues: CASSQDRGNTIYF. The CDR3 DNA follows: TGTGCCAGCAGCCAAGACAGGGGAAACACCATATATTTT.

This clonotype came up a few times. Written as DNA, the CDR3 is TGTGCCAGCTCACCTCCTCTAGCGGGGGACGAGCAGTTCTTC. It translates to CASSPPLAGDEQFF. The chain carries TRBV18 and TRBJ2-1, with 10 bases that match TRBD2. This CDR3 contains 14 residues. CDR1 is KGHSH, CDR2 LQKENI, per germline. The J segment lost 10 bases and the V segment lost 3 bases, leaving 6 bases of the junction unmatched.

This clonotype was observed a few times. This rearrangement joins TRBV5-5 to TRBJ1-4; no firm D call. The length of the CDR3 is 15 residues. The V end was cut by 1 base, the J end by 2 bases, with 9 bases between. Looked up from germline, CDR1 is SGHKS and CDR2 is YYEKEE (reference sequence). The CDR3: CASSLYADTNEKLFF. CDR3 coding DNA: TGTGCCAGCAGCTTGTACGCGGATACTAATGAAAAACTGTTTTTT.

The chain uses TRBV5-1 and TRBJ2-4; TRBD1 matches at 9 bases. Germline V gene data show CDR1 as SGHRS and CDR2 as YFSETQ. After removal of 4 bases from V and 8 bases from J, the junction contained 10 bases not matched to a gene. The CDR3 length is 15 residues. CDR3 residues: CASSTSQDRGHIQYF. For the CDR3, the DNA is TGCGCCAGCAGCACATCCCAGGACAGGGGTCACATTCAGTACTTC. Complete variable domain (other parts from reference TRBV5-1 and TRBJ2-4): KAGVTQTPRYLIKTRGQQVTLSCSPISGHRSVSWYQQTPGQGLQFLFEYFSETQRNKGNFPGRFSGRQFSNSRSEMNVSTLELGDSALYLCASSTSQDRGHIQYFGAGTRLSVL.

The chain uses TRBV28 and TRBJ2-7; D uncertain. V was clipped by 6 bases and J by 6 bases, with 15 bases between them. CDR1 MDHEN and CDR2 SYDVKM come from the germline V gene. The CDR3 has 13 residues. The CDR3 sequence is CASSYSPRSEQYV. In nucleotides, the CDR3 is TGTGCCAGCAGCTACAGTCCGAGATCCGAGCAGTACGTC.

This clonotype was seen a handful of times. The V and J genes are TRBV10-3 and TRBJ2-2; no clear D. This CDR3 is built from 15 residues. In germline, CDR1 is ENHRY, CDR2 SYGVKD. V lost 0 bases to trimming and J lost 3 bases, with 8 bases between them. This CDR3 reads CAISESYKYTGELFF. CDR3 in DNA: TGTGCCATCAGTGAGTCTTACAAGTACACCGGGGAGCTGTTTTTT.

The rearrangement joins TRBV10-2 to TRBJ1-6; no reliable D call. Looked up from germline, CDR1 is WSHSY and CDR2 is SAAADI. The CDR3 loop spans 14 amino acids. V lost 6 bases and J lost 7, with 13 bases in between. In DNA form, the CDR3 reads TGCGCCAGCAGAGGACTGGGGTTGAATTCACCCCTCCACTTT. It encodes CASRGLGLNSPLHF.

This clonotype was observed many times. This chain joins TRBV19 and TRBJ2-6, with D possibly matching TRBD2 (5 bases). V shed 4 bases and J shed 0 bases, with 10 bases lying between them. From germline, CDR1 is LNHDA and CDR2 SQIVND (reference sequence). The CDR3 is 16 amino acids. The chain's CDR3 is CASSTRRDSGANVLTF. In DNA form, the CDR3 reads TGTGCCAGTAGTACCAGACGGGACTCTGGGGCCAACGTCCTGACTTTC.

The J gene is TRBJ2-1, the V gene TRBV2; 11 bases line up with TRBD1. Germline trimming cut 7 bases from V and 5 bases from J; bases unmatched to any gene: 7. Germline values: CDR1 SNHLY, CDR2 FYNNEI. The CDR3 is 15 residues long. CDR3 coding DNA: TGTGCCAGCAAGGTGGGGACAGGGGGGGACAATGAGCAGTTCTTC. Translation: CASKVGTGGDNEQFF.

This clonotype showed up many times. This chain uses TRBV12-3 or TRBV12-4 with TRBJ1-5; a possible D gene is TRBD1 (6 bases). The CDR3 runs to 15 residues. The V end lost 2 bases, the J end lost 5 bases, and 13 bases lay between the germline ends. CDR3 loop: CASSLSSGGHQPQHF. CDR3 bases: TGTGCCAGCAGTTTAAGTTCTGGGGGCCATCAGCCCCAGCATTTT.

This clonotype was seen ten or more times. V usage is TRBV20-1 and J usage is TRBJ2-3; 9 bases are shared with TRBD2. The CDR3 loop spans 14 amino acids. Germline V gene sequence: CDR1 DFQATT, CDR2 SNEGSKA (reference sequence). With V trimmed by 3 bases and J by 1 base, 2 bases remained unmatched. Written as DNA, the CDR3 is TGCAGTGCTAGGGGACTAGCCGGCACAGATACGCAGTATTTT. It yields the protein CSARGLAGTDTQYF.

CDR3 nucleotide sequence: TGTGCCAGTAGTATAGAAGGACGATCCACTGAAGCTTTCTTT. Translation gives CASSIEGRSTEAFF. The V and J genes are TRBV19 and TRBJ1-1; no definite D call. The V end was cut by 0 bases, the J end by 4 bases, with 9 bases between. The germline gives CDR1 LNHDA, CDR2 SQIVND (reference sequence). The CDR3 runs to 14 residues.

J is TRBJ2-2 and V is TRBV5-1; D possibly uses TRBD1 or TRBD2 (6 bases each). Germline CDR1 reads SGHRS; CDR2 reads YFSETQ. V shed 6 bases and J shed 0 bases, with 9 bases lying between them. This CDR3 is 14 amino acids long. The CDR3 DNA reads as TGCGCCAGCAAGGGGGACTCGAACACCGGGGAGCTGTTTTTT. This encodes CASKGDSNTGELFF.

The V and J genes are TRBV7-9 and TRBJ2-3, with D uncertain. Germline values: CDR1 SEHNR, CDR2 FQNEAQ (reference sequence). V lost 1 base to trimming and J lost 3 bases, with 17 bases between them. This CDR3 comprises 17 residues. The CDR3 bases are TGTGCCAGCAGCTTAGAAGGAGCCTTGGTGGGGACAGATACGCAGTATTTT. Translation: CASSLEGALVGTDTQYF.

The chain combines TRBV11-2 with TRBJ2-7; no reliable D call. CDR1 SGHAT and CDR2 FQNNGV come from the germline V gene. V lost 0 bases, J lost 3 bases, and 9 bases lay in between. This CDR3 region has 14 residues. The CDR3 loop reads CASSLEVANYEQYF. The CDR3 region has the DNA TGTGCCAGCAGCTTAGAGGTCGCCAACTACGAGCAGTACTTC. Based on the CDR3 plus reference TRBV11-2 and TRBJ2-7, the full variable domain is EAGVAQSPRYKIIEKRQSVAFWCNPISGHATLYWYQQILGQGPKLLIQFQNNGVVDDSQLPKDRFSAERLKGVDSTLKIQPAKLEDSAVYLCASSLEVANYEQYFGPGTRLTVT.

The rearrangement joins TRBV6-2 or TRBV6-3 to TRBJ2-5, with TRBD1 identical over 9 bases. The J segment lost 4 bases and the V segment lost 6 bases, leaving 9 bases of the junction unmatched. Looked up from germline, CDR1 is MNHEY and CDR2 is SVGEGT. The CDR3 covers 15 residues. This CDR3 reads CASSLGTGRGETQYF. The CDR3 DNA reads as TGTGCCAGCAGCCTCGGGACAGGGCGGGGAGAGACCCAGTACTTC.

This clonotype was detected ten times or more. The genes are TRBV10-3 and TRBJ2-7; D is perhaps TRBD2 (5 bases). V was cut by 3 bases and J by 0 bases, with 6 bases left in between. From germline, CDR1 is ENHRY and CDR2 SYGVKD. This CDR3 region has 13 residues. The DNA for the CDR3 is TGTGCCATCAGTGAAGGGAGCTCCTACGAGCAGTACGTC. This sequence encodes CAISEGSSYEQYV.